This TCR beta chain comes out of a study of monozygotic twins with inflammatory bowel disease. Study-level findings and limits: Twins with IBD had fewer clonotypes in common with others than healthy twins, particularly during disease activity. With inverse Simpson as the measure, TCRbeta diversity was lower in IBD patients than in healthy co-twins.

For this clonotype: Its antigen remains unidentified.

TCRdb reprocessed the 5' RACE reads; each CDR3 protein has one entry and no DNA is given. The sample's table shows under 150,000 distinct CDR3 sequences. CDR3 size: 15 residues. Germline CDR1 and CDR2: SGHAT and FQDESV (reference sequence). The sequence came from a human donor with ulcerative colitis or Crohn's disease, or a healthy co-twin of an affected twin (not recorded which). This chain uses TRBV11-1 with TRBJ2-7; no DNA is available, so the TRBD1 call from TCRdb remains unchecked. The specimen sequenced was blood. The CDR3 sequence: CASSLAETGGYEQYF.